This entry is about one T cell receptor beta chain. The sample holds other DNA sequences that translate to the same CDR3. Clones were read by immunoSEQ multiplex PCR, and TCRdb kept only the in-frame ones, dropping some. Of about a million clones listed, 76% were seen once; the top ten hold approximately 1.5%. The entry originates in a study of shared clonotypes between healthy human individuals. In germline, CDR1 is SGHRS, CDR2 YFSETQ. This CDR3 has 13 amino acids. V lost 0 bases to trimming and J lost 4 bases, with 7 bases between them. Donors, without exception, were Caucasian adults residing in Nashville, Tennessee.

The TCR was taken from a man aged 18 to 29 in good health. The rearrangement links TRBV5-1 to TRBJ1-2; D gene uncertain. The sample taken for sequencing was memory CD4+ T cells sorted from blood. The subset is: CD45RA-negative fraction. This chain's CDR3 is CASSLESSYGYTF. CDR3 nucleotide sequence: TGCGCCAGCAGCTTGGAGTCATCCTATGGCTACACCTTC.